This T cell receptor beta chain was profiled in a study of blood T cell repertoires in COVID-19 (TCRdb year 2020). Regarding the complete study: Samples from collaborators originated in the United States, Italy and Spain and spanned both the acute and convalescent phases of COVID-19. The prospective study material was composed of cDNA or gDNA derived from T cells, B-cell-depleted T cells, or PBMCs. The dataset comprised deeply sampled blood TCRbeta repertoires from subjects exposed to, actively infected with, or recovered from COVID-19. A freely available public database, intended as a resource for researchers studying the immune response to SARS-CoV-2, is where the repertoires were released. The samples were drawn from the first 160 participants of the ongoing ImmuneRACE study and from 1,254 subjects provided by 6 global collaborators. Sample metadata almost always included a de-identified subject ID, COVID-19 status, age in years and sex. Where available, HLA class I and class II types were taken from metadata supplied by the sample provider and were not determined by assay-based typing. On the study overall, not on this receptor specifically: The quantity of clinical and demographic metadata differed by source and by participant and was supplied without curation.

After removal of 3 bases from V and 2 bases from J, the junction retains 9 bases not matched to a gene. Sequences KGHDR (CDR1) and SFDVKD (CDR2) are obtained from the germline V gene. The CDR3 holds 17 amino acids from the cysteine to the phenylalanine. Solely the CDR3 DNA is kept, with 51 bases framed from the first base. In regard to this clone: Its binding antigen is unknown. The sample holds no much larger clone one base away, and base qualities are not on file.

TCRbeta CDR3 regions were amplified from genomic DNA using the immunoSEQ Assay, a bias-controlled multiplex PCR. The source study handled its data this way. Nucleated cell counts per sample were estimated from amplification of reference gene primers within the assay. To quantify the absolute abundance of each unique TCRbeta CDR3 rearrangement, sequence reads were collapsed and filtered. For each sample, productive Simpson clonality was calculated by taking the square root of Simpson's diversity index across productive rearrangements. The source is immuneACCESS, and TCRdb retained only in-frame sequences with V and J called. Part of the clones is not carried over; for the studies checked, unresolved V genes explain less than half of this, and the remainder is unexplained. V and J calls and clone size are given by that table; D and trimming were obtained from the DNA. The sample table lists 30,000 to 40,000 clones, 88% of them with a count of one. The ten largest clones represent about 2% of the sample.

Each collaborating institution followed its own protocols to collect whole blood in K2EDTA tubes. For TCRbeta analysis, collaborator samples were shipped as frozen whole blood, as isolated PBMCs, or as DNA extracted from either sample type. The sample comprised peripheral blood. The clonotype comes from a human donor in a cohort sampled during active COVID-19. This chain joins TRBV24-1 to TRBJ2-3; 8 junctional bases match TRBD1. The CDR3 amino acid sequence is: CATSDIGTGLSTDTQYF. The DNA sequence reads TGTGCCACCAGTGATATCGGGACAGGTCTGTCCACAGATACGCAGTATTTT.